Sequencing of this TCR beta chain was carried out in a study of blood T cell repertoires in COVID-19. CDR1 MNHEY and CDR2 SMNVEV come from the germline V gene (reference sequence). CDR3 length: 13 residues. The V and J ends lost 0 bases and 6 bases, in that order; junction bases with no gene match: 0. The authors' processing: Reference gene primer amplification yielded estimated nucleated cell counts. Profiled with immunoSEQ multiplex PCR; TCRdb holds only in-frame clones, not every one. D and trimming come from the DNA, and the V and J calls and clone size come from that table. The table lists 200,000 or so clones, about 82% of them singletons.

This sequence originates from a woman between 25 and 40 years old with acute or convalescent COVID-19. The genes are TRBV27 and TRBJ2-7, with 9 nucleotides matching TRBD2. Input material: peripheral blood. The DNA of the CDR3 is TGTGCCAGCAGTTTATCTAGCGGGAGCGAGCAGTACTTC. It yields the protein CASSLSSGSEQYF.